This T cell receptor beta chain was recovered during a study of control samples from healthy donors and cancer patients. This clone came up a few times. Measured with immunoSEQ multiplex PCR; TCRdb has only the in-frame clones, and not every one. The repertoire holds over 150,000 clones, with 85% to 90% as singletons. Trimming pared 5 bases from V and 2 bases from J, leaving 7 bases between. CDR1 is SGHDN, CDR2 FVKESK, per germline. This CDR3 has 12 residues. The rearrangement uses TRBV14 and TRBJ2-7, with D uncertain. The sample consisted of blood. This receptor was taken from a woman in her forties or fifties in good health. The DNA of the CDR3 is TGTGCCAGCAGCGTCAATACCTACGAGCAGTACTTC. Translating it yields CASSVNTYEQYF.